Following are 17 T cell receptor beta chains from one sample sequenced in a study of identical twins. TCRdb ran MiXCR on the 5' RACE reads and lists one entry per CDR3 protein. The repertoire holds 500,000 to 550,000 distinct CDR3 sequences, approximately 20% seen once, with around 0.5% in the top ten. This same sample was also part of a study on yellow fever vaccine responses in identical twins.

Sequencing was carried out using CD4+ T cells sorted from blood. The receptors here all came from a woman aged 18-35 years in good health.

This clonotype showed up just a few times. This chain uses TRBV4-1 with TRBJ1-1, with a tentative D call TRBD1 (5 bases). The CDR3 is 14 residues long. V was shortened by 0 bases and J by 10 bases, with 15 bases between the two germline ends. Germline loops: CDR1 MGHRA, CDR2 YSYEKL. CDR3 amino acids: CASSQEWGLRGAFF. In DNA form, the CDR3 reads TGCGCCAGCAGCCAAGAGTGGGGACTTAGGGGAGCTTTCTTT.

This rearrangement joins TRBV12-3 or TRBV12-4 to TRBJ1-1; weak D call: TRBD1 (5 bases). The CDR3 has 16 residues. V lost 5 bases, J lost 0 bases, and 16 bases lay in between. The DNA of the CDR3 is TGTGCCAGCAGTCTAAAGCTGGGACGGATGAACACTGAAGCTTTCTTT. Protein: CASSLKLGRMNTEAFF.

The chain employs TRBV2 and TRBJ2-4; D possibly uses TRBD1 or TRBD2 (5 bases each). The length of the CDR3 is 16 residues. Trimming took 5 bases from V and 2 from J, leaving 16 bases between them. Germline lookup yields CDR1 SNHLY and CDR2 FYNNEI. As DNA, the CDR3 is TGTGCCAGCAGTATTGAGGGGCCTATGTCCAAAAACATTCAGTACTTC. It encodes CASSIEGPMSKNIQYF.

The rearrangement joins TRBV5-1 to TRBJ2-1, with D possibly matching TRBD2 (6 bases). Germline lookup yields CDR1 SGHRS and CDR2 YFSETQ. Trimming shortened V by 3 bases and J by 9 bases, and 16 bases separated the two germline ends. The CDR3 covers 14 residues. The CDR3 DNA reads TGCGCCAGCAGCTCCCGGGCCCCCGGGGGTGAGCAGTTCTTC. It encodes CASSSRAPGGEQFF.

This clonotype was observed a handful of times. The genes are TRBV6-1 and TRBJ2-3; D gene unclear. Trimming pared 3 bases from V and 3 bases from J, leaving 4 bases between. The germline CDR1 and CDR2 sequences are MNHNS and SASEGT. The CDR3 covers 12 residues. The chain's CDR3 is CASSDRTDTQYF. CDR3 nucleotides: TGTGCCAGCAGTGACCGGACAGATACGCAGTATTTT.

This sequence joins TRBV29-1 and TRBJ2-6; D gene uncertain. The CDR3 consists of 15 residues. Germline V lookup: CDR1 SQVTM, CDR2 ANQGSEA. The V end lost 0 bases, the J end lost 0 bases, and 6 bases lay between the germline ends. The CDR3 protein is CSVEDLYSGANVLTF. The DNA of the CDR3 is TGCAGCGTTGAAGATTTGTACTCTGGGGCCAACGTCCTGACTTTC. Using reference TRBV29-1 and TRBJ2-6 for the parts outside the CDR3, the full variable domain is SAVISQKPSRDICQRGTSLTIQCQVDSQVTMMFWYRQQPGQSLTLIATANQGSEATYESGFVIDKFPISRPNLTFSTLTVSNMSPEDSSIYLCSVEDLYSGANVLTFGAGSRLTVL.

The rearrangement joins TRBV6-5 to TRBJ1-3, with D tentatively TRBD1 (5 bases). CDR1 and CDR2 from the germline V gene are MNHEY and SVGAGI. Deletions cut 2 bases from V and 4 bases from J, with 15 bases between. The CDR3 loop spans 16 amino acids. The CDR3 bases are TGTGCCAGCAGTTACGGGCATCCAGGGCACGGAAACACCATATATTTT. Its protein is CASSYGHPGHGNTIYF.

A few counts support this clonotype. V is TRBV9 and J is TRBJ2-2, with 12 bases that match TRBD2. Germline assignment: CDR1 SGDLS and CDR2 YYNGEE. Trimming at V came to 6 bases and at J to 6 bases, leaving 3 bases not matched to a gene. The CDR3 is made up of 14 amino acids. This chain's CDR3 is CASTWTSGAGELFF. The CDR3 bases are TGTGCCAGCACCTGGACTAGCGGGGCCGGGGAGCTGTTTTTT.

This CDR3 is CASSSLGGRSDTQYF. The CDR3 DNA is TGTGCCAGCAGTTCACTCGGCGGGAGATCAGATACGCAGTATTTT. The chain uses TRBV12-3 or TRBV12-4 and TRBJ2-3, with TRBD2 matching over 7 bases. Unmatched junction bases numbered 8, after V lost 4 bases and J lost 4 bases. This CDR3 region has 15 residues.

About this clonotype itself: A junction boundary mismatches the germline segment, possibly from a read error. The CDR3 here is CACRSRANTGELFF. CDR3 coding DNA: TGTGCCTGCAGGTCAAGGGCAAACACCGGGGAGCTGTTTTTT. The V call is TRBV12-3 or TRBV12-4, the J call TRBJ2-2; no definite D call. The CDR3 has 14 amino acids.

The sample holds a few counts of this clonotype. The V call is TRBV20-1, the J call TRBJ2-1; D call uncertain. Trimming took off 2 bases at V and 4 bases at J, with 9 bases between the two ends. The length of the CDR3 is 13 residues. Germline V gives CDR1 DFQATT, CDR2 SNEGSKA (reference sequence). The chain's CDR3 is CSARLGFYNEQFF. The CDR3 coding sequence is TGCAGTGCTAGATTGGGCTTTTACAATGAGCAGTTCTTC.

Here the CDR3 reads CASSLSSAADTQYF. The CDR3 DNA reads TGCGCCAGCAGCTTGTCTAGTGCCGCAGATACGCAGTATTTT. V and J are TRBV5-1 and TRBJ2-3; D is unresolved. CDR1 and CDR2 from the germline V gene are SGHRS and YFSETQ. The length of the CDR3 is 14 residues. Trimming cost V 1 base and J 4 bases, with 10 bases left between them. Full variable domain (rest looked up from reference TRBV5-1 and TRBJ2-3): KAGVTQTPRYLIKTRGQQVTLSCSPISGHRSVSWYQQTPGQGLQFLFEYFSETQRNKGNFPGRFSGRQFSNSRSEMNVSTLELGDSALYLCASSLSSAADTQYFGPGTRLTVL.

In its sample, this clonotype was seen a few times. This chain connects TRBV24-1 to TRBJ2-2; D is uncertain. The CDR3 has 13 residues. The V end was cut by 11 bases, the J end by 6 bases, with 15 bases between. CDR1 is KGHDR and CDR2 is SFDVKD in the germline V gene. The CDR3 DNA sequence: TGTGCCATCTCGGGCAGGTATCCCGGGGAGCTGTTTTTT. Its translation: CAISGRYPGELFF.

This clonotype was seen repeatedly, ten times or more. The chain uses TRBV20-1 and TRBJ2-1; D unresolved. The CDR3 extends over 11 amino acids. Trimming pared 1 base from V and 11 bases from J, leaving 9 bases between. Looked up from germline, CDR1 is DFQATT and CDR2 is SNEGSKA (reference sequence). The chain's CDR3 is CSARVSFQQFF. CDR3 DNA: TGCAGTGCTAGAGTGTCCTTTCAGCAGTTCTTC.

This sequence joins TRBV18 and TRBJ2-4; D possibly uses TRBD1 or TRBD2 (5 bases each). This CDR3 comprises 16 residues. V was pared by 3 bases and J by 0 bases, with 12 bases between. The germline gives CDR1 KGHSH, CDR2 LQKENI. CDR3 DNA sequence: TGTGCCAGCTCACCCGGGACGGCGCTAGCCAAAAACATTCAGTACTTC. Encoded protein: CASSPGTALAKNIQYF.

Only one count was recorded for this clonotype. The V gene is TRBV5-1, the J gene TRBJ2-1; no definite D call. Germline CDR1 SGHRS, CDR2 YFSETQ. V was trimmed by 2 bases and J by 7 bases, leaving 10 bases between them. CDR3 length equals 13 residues. In DNA form, the CDR3 reads TGCGCCAGCAGCTTCCCCGGAAGGAATGAGCAGTTCTTC. Translating gives CASSFPGRNEQFF.

The V call is TRBV2, the J call TRBJ2-7, with D unresolved. Looked up from germline, CDR1 is SNHLY and CDR2 is FYNNEI. CDR3 length: 16 residues. Trimming removed 6 bases from V and 3 bases from J, with 21 bases in between. For the CDR3, the DNA is TGTGCCAGCAGGGCCCTGAAGCCGGAAGATCGCTACGAGCAGTACGTC. It translates to CASRALKPEDRYEQYV.